This T cell receptor beta chain was found in a study of blood T cell repertoires in COVID-19. Study at large: Sites in the United States, Italy and Spain provided acute and convalescent COVID-19 samples. The cDNA or gDNA used as material had been derived from T cells, B-cell-depleted T cells, or PBMCs.

Method: immunoSEQ multiplex PCR; TCRdb's copy keeps in-frame clones and lacks some. The sample carries under 250,000 clones, over 75% recorded once. Germline V lookup: CDR1 MDHEN, CDR2 SYDVKM. The V gene lost 5 bases and the J gene lost 0 bases, with 14 bases spanning the gap. The CDR3 is made up of 16 amino acids. This TCR was sampled from a man aged 45-60 years with COVID-19, enrolled during active disease. This chain connects TRBV28 to TRBJ1-3; TRBD1 is a possible D gene (5 bases). What was sequenced was peripheral blood. CDR3 residues: CASSMTGLGSGNTIYF. Written as DNA, the CDR3 is TGTGCCAGCAGTATGACGGGACTCGGCTCTGGAAACACCATATATTTT. The full variable domain, with the rest looked up from reference TRBV28 and TRBJ1-3, is DVKVTQSSRYLVKRTGEKVFLECVQDMDHENMFWYRQDPGLGLRLIYFSYDVKMKEKGDIPEGYSVSREKKERFSLILESASTNQTSMYLCASSMTGLGSGNTIYFGEGSWLTVV.